Below, 32 T cell receptor beta chains from the same sample are listed, as sequenced in a study of T-cell memory formation after mild COVID-19. Each CDR3 protein gets one entry after TCRdb re-called the 5' RACE reads with MiXCR. The sample lists 350,000 or so distinct CDR3 sequences, roughly 13% occurring once. Sequencing was carried out using PBMCs or a T cell subset sorted from them (not recorded which). The receptors derive from a man younger than 30 who had mild COVID-19 (a few samples of this study predate the infection). Cell type and time point are not known.

V usage is TRBV12-3 or TRBV12-4 and J usage is TRBJ2-1; no clear D gene. This CDR3 contains 13 residues. The V end was cut by 3 bases, the J end by 5 bases, with 8 bases between. The CDR3 DNA reads TGTGCCAGCAGTTTGTCGACCCACAATGAGCAGTTCTTC. Translation gives CASSLSTHNEQFF.

The genes are TRBV15 and TRBJ2-5, with TRBD2 identical over 11 bases. Germline trimming cut 2 bases from V and 4 bases from J; bases unmatched to any gene: 6. CDR3 length equals 16 residues. Germline CDR1 is LNHNV and CDR2 is YYDKDF (reference sequence). The CDR3 region has the DNA TGTGCCACCAGCAGATTAATTAGCGGGAGGGGAGAGACCCAGTACTTC. This codes for CATSRLISGRGETQYF.

This clonotype has only a few counts. The chain has TRBV29-1 and TRBJ2-1; D might be TRBD2 (5 bases). Germline V gene sequence: CDR1 SQVTM, CDR2 ANQGSEA. The CDR3 totals 15 residues. Deletions cut 8 bases from V and 0 bases from J, with 17 bases between. Here the CDR3 reads CSLGDGGGSYNEQFF. The CDR3 nucleotides read TGCAGCCTTGGGGATGGCGGAGGCTCCTACAATGAGCAGTTCTTC.

The V and J genes are TRBV20-1 and TRBJ1-4; D uncertain. Trimming pared 7 bases from V and 9 bases from J, leaving 18 bases between. The CDR3 covers 13 residues. Germline-derived CDR1 and CDR2 are DFQATT and SNEGSKA (reference sequence). This CDR3 is CSGRYVGIQKLFF. CDR3 DNA sequence: TGCAGTGGCAGATATGTCGGTATTCAAAAACTGTTTTTT.

This clonotype turned up a few times. This chain connects TRBV10-2 to TRBJ1-5; 7 bases agree with TRBD1. J lost 0 bases, V lost 5 bases, and 4 bases had no gene match. CDR3 length: 15 amino acids. Germline assignment: CDR1 WSHSY and CDR2 SAAADI. CDR3 coding DNA: TGCGCCAGCAGTCCCGACAGGGATAGCAATCAGCCCCAGCATTTT. Translating gives CASSPDRDSNQPQHF.

This clonotype was found a few times. This chain links TRBV20-1 with TRBJ1-2; TRBD1 aligns across 9 bases. Per germline, CDR1 DFQATT and CDR2 SNEGSKA (reference sequence). V lost 0 bases to trimming and J lost 0 bases; unmatched junction nucleotides: 2. CDR3 length: 15 amino acids. CDR3 nucleotides: TGCAGTGCTAGAGAAGGGACAGGGACTAACTATGGCTACACCTTC. Translating gives CSAREGTGTNYGYTF.

This clonotype has a handful of counts. This rearrangement joins TRBV7-2 to TRBJ1-2, with D maybe TRBD1 (5 bases). This CDR3 comprises 12 residues. Trimming pared 3 bases from V and 13 bases from J, leaving 15 bases between. Germline CDR1 SGHTA, CDR2 FQGNSA. The DNA of the CDR3 is TGTGCCAGCAGCTTCTCAGGGCAAACGGCCACCTTC. It encodes CASSFSGQTATF.

CDR3 sequence (DNA): TGCAGTGCTAAGGGGTATGGGACCCAGTACTTC. Translating gives CSAKGYGTQYF. V usage is TRBV20-1 and J usage is TRBJ2-5, with D possibly matching TRBD1 (5 bases). The CDR3 runs to 11 residues. Between the trimmed V and J ends, which lost 4 bases and 7 bases, there was a span of 10 bases. The germline V gene encodes CDR1 DFQATT and CDR2 SNEGSKA (reference sequence).

The V call is TRBV5-6, the J call TRBJ2-7; perhaps TRBD2 as D (5 bases). V lost 3 bases to trimming and J lost 1 base, with 11 bases between them. This CDR3 has 14 residues. Germline lookup yields CDR1 SGHDT and CDR2 YYEEEE. In DNA form, the CDR3 reads TGTGCCAGCAGCTCTGAGGGTGAGTCCTACGAGCAGTACGTC. It specifies CASSSEGESYEQYV.

J is TRBJ1-6 and V is TRBV7-6; D call uncertain. Germline V gene data show CDR1 as SGHVS and CDR2 as FNYEAQ. This CDR3 contains 16 residues. V was trimmed by 1 base and J by 5 bases, leaving 12 bases between them. The CDR3 DNA reads as TGTGCCAGCAGCTTAGTCGTCCCCAGCCATAATTCACCCCTCCACTTT. Translated, it gives CASSLVVPSHNSPLHF.

The rearrangement joins TRBV7-2 to TRBJ1-1; D is uncertain. Per the germline V gene, CDR1 is SGHTA and CDR2 is FQGNSA. This CDR3 contains 16 residues. Trimming shortened V by 2 bases and J by 11 bases, and 24 bases separated the two germline ends. The CDR3 is CASSLTYFATPNGAFF. CDR3 nucleotide sequence: TGTGCCAGCAGCTTAACATATTTTGCTACTCCGAATGGGGCTTTCTTT.

This clonotype appeared many times. This sequence joins TRBV6-5 and TRBJ2-3, with D hard to call. The ends were cut back, 4 bases at V and 1 base at J, with 9 bases in the middle. The CDR3 has 14 residues. The germline gives CDR1 MNHEY, CDR2 SVGAGI. CDR3 region: CASSLDGGTDTQYF. CDR3 coding DNA: TGTGCCAGCAGTTTGGATGGGGGCACAGATACGCAGTATTTT.

The chain links TRBV4-1 to TRBJ1-6; D might be TRBD1 (5 bases). Germline CDR1 reads MGHRA; CDR2 reads YSYEKL. Trimming stripped 3 bases from V and 7 bases from J, with 19 bases between. This CDR3 is 17 amino acids long. CDR3 sequence (DNA): TGCGCCAGCAGCCAGGTGGTGGGCGGCAGGGTAAATTCACCCCTCCACTTT. The encoded protein is CASSQVVGGRVNSPLHF.

The chain employs TRBV9 and TRBJ2-5; 11 bases agree with TRBD2. The V gene's germline CDR1 is SGDLS and CDR2 YYNGEE. V lost 4 bases, J lost 2 bases, and 10 bases stayed unmatched. This CDR3 is 17 amino acids long. The CDR3 DNA reads as TGTGCCAGCAGCCCCGGGAAGGGACTAGCGGAACAAGAGACCCAGTACTTC. It encodes CASSPGKGLAEQETQYF. The whole variable domain, remainder taken from reference TRBV9 and TRBJ2-5, is DSGVTQTPKHLITATGQRVTLRCSPRSGDLSVYWYQQSLDQGLQFLIQYYNGEERAKGNILERFSAQQFPDLHSELNLSSLELGDSALYFCASSPGKGLAEQETQYFGPGTRLLVL.

This chain connects TRBV6-2 or TRBV6-3 to TRBJ1-2; a possible D gene is TRBD1 (5 bases). The germline V gene encodes CDR1 MNHEY and CDR2 SVGEGT. V was pared by 11 bases and J by 8 bases, with 12 bases between. The CDR3 consists of 10 residues. The CDR3 DNA sequence: TGTGCCGCGGGACCTCGCGGCTACACCTTC. This encodes CAAGPRGYTF.

The chain combines TRBV5-6 with TRBJ2-5; D is unclear. Germline values: CDR1 SGHDT, CDR2 YYEEEE. V was clipped by 0 bases and J by 3 bases, with 12 bases between them. CDR3 length: 15 residues. CDR3 loop: CASSLAPGREETQYF. CDR3 bases: TGTGCCAGCAGCTTGGCTCCAGGCCGAGAAGAGACCCAGTACTTC. The full variable domain, with the rest looked up from reference TRBV5-6 and TRBJ2-5, is DAGVTQSPTHLIKTRGQQVTLRCSPKSGHDTVSWYQQALGQGPQFIFQYYEEEERQRGNFPDRFSGHQFPNYSSELNVNALLLGDSALYLCASSLAPGREETQYFGPGTRLLVL.

In its sample, this clonotype was seen many times. This rearrangement joins TRBV5-1 to TRBJ2-1; 10 bases agree with TRBD2. J lost 10 bases, V lost 2 bases, and 9 bases had no gene match. CDR3 size: 15 residues. Germline V lookup: CDR1 SGHRS, CDR2 YFSETQ. CDR3 in DNA: TGCGCCAGCAGCTTTAGCGGGGGGCCCCAGGGGGAGCAGTTCTTC. Translating it yields CASSFSGGPQGEQFF.

CDR3 in amino acids: CATSRDITGYQPQHF. For the CDR3, the DNA is TGTGCCACCAGCAGAGATATCACAGGGTACCAGCCCCAGCATTTT. This sequence joins TRBV15 and TRBJ1-5; D is perhaps TRBD1 (6 bases). The CDR3 loop spans 15 amino acids. V lost 0 bases, J lost 7 bases, and 13 bases lay in between. Germline CDR1 LNHNV, CDR2 YYDKDF (reference sequence).

The table lists this clonotype with a few counts. The chain joins TRBV6-2 or TRBV6-3 to TRBJ1-5; no reliable D call. The V and J ends lost 5 bases and 3 bases respectively, with 8 bases between them. CDR3 length: 13 residues. Germline V CDR1 and CDR2: MNHEY, SVGEGT. The CDR3: CASSQWVNQPQHF. As DNA, the CDR3 is TGTGCCAGCAGTCAGTGGGTCAATCAGCCCCAGCATTTT.

The chain is built from TRBV5-3 and TRBJ1-5, with D possibly being TRBD1 (6 bases). TRBV5-3 is labeled an ORF, and its function is uncertain. V lost 0 bases and J 0 bases, leaving 10 bases between the germline ends. This CDR3 has 16 amino acids. CDR3 loop: CARSLGTENSNQPQHF. The CDR3 DNA is TGTGCCAGAAGCTTGGGGACAGAAAATAGCAATCAGCCCCAGCATTTT.

This clonotype was counted at least ten times. This chain links TRBV2 with TRBJ2-3; D gene unclear. This CDR3 has 14 residues. V was shortened by 4 bases and J by 2 bases, with 10 bases between the two germline ends. Germline V lookup: CDR1 SNHLY, CDR2 FYNNEI. The CDR3 DNA is TGTGCCAGCAGTGGTCTAGTTACCACAGATACGCAGTATTTT. Amino acids: CASSGLVTTDTQYF.

This chain joins TRBV29-1 and TRBJ2-5, with D perhaps TRBD2 (7 bases). Germline CDR1 and CDR2: SQVTM and ANQGSEA. Trimming cost V 6 bases and J 6 bases, with 14 bases left between them. The CDR3 is 12 amino acids. CDR3 sequence (DNA): TGCAGCGTAGGAGGGGGGGCGAAGACCCAGTACTTC. It translates to CSVGGGAKTQYF.

The chain is built from TRBV4-3 and TRBJ2-2; D is perhaps TRBD2 (6 bases). The CDR3 consists of 17 residues. Germline V gene data show CDR1 as LGHNA and CDR2 as YSLEER. Trimming shortened V by 4 bases and J by 6 bases, and 21 bases separated the two germline ends. The CDR3 here is CASSRKGLADLPGELFF. DNA for the CDR3: TGCGCCAGCAGCCGAAAGGGGTTAGCGGATTTGCCCGGGGAGCTGTTTTTT.

This clonotype occurred once. A read error is possible here, since a much larger clone lies one base away. The V call is TRBV5-1, the J call TRBJ1-2; no clear D. There are 14 residues in the CDR3. Germline V gene sequence: CDR1 SGHRS, CDR2 YFSETQ. The V end was cut by 7 bases, the J end by 7 bases, with 20 bases between. The CDR3 nucleotides are TGCGCCAGCGGTTTGGGGAAGGGTCTCTGTGGCTACACCTTC. Its protein product is CASGLGKGLCGYTF.

The rearrangement links TRBV6-5 to TRBJ2-6; D is unclear. The CDR3 spans 15 residues. V was shortened by 0 bases and J by 0 bases, with 3 bases between the two germline ends. Germline CDR1 is MNHEY and CDR2 is SVGAGI. As DNA, the CDR3 is TGTGCCAGCAGTTACTCGCACTCTGGGGCCAACGTCCTGACTTTC. It specifies CASSYSHSGANVLTF.

J is TRBJ2-2 and V is TRBV3-1, with D unresolved. With 4 bases removed from V and 1 base from J, the gap between germline ends came to 10 bases. This CDR3 spans 15 amino acids. Germline V gives CDR1 LGHDT, CDR2 YNNKEL (reference sequence). CDR3 region: CASSPWTENTGELFF. The CDR3 coding sequence is TGTGCCAGCAGCCCCTGGACGGAGAACACCGGGGAGCTGTTTTTT. Filled out from reference TRBV3-1 and TRBJ2-2, the complete variable domain reads DTAVSQTPKYLVTQMGNDKSIKCEQNLGHDTMYWYKQDSKKFLKIMFSYNNKELIINETVPNRFSPKSPDKAHLNLHINSLELGDSAVYFCASSPWTENTGELFFGEGSRLTVL.

The chain carries TRBV20-1 and TRBJ2-5; no definite D call. Per germline, CDR1 DFQATT and CDR2 SNEGSKA (reference sequence). The CDR3 spans 14 residues. V was clipped by 0 bases and J by 2 bases, with 10 bases between them. CDR3: CSARDMELQETQYF. CDR3 DNA: TGCAGTGCTAGAGATATGGAGCTGCAAGAGACCCAGTACTTC.

The chain links TRBV15 to TRBJ2-5; 9 bases align to TRBD2. The CDR3 covers 17 residues. The J segment lost 3 bases and the V segment lost 0 bases, leaving 8 bases of the junction unmatched. Germline CDR1 LNHNV, CDR2 YYDKDF (reference sequence). CDR3 bases: TGTGCCACCAGCAGAGAAAGCCCGGCTAGCGGGAAAGAGACCCAGTACTTC. Amino acid sequence: CATSRESPASGKETQYF. Filled out from reference TRBV15 and TRBJ2-5, the complete variable domain reads DAMVIQNPRYQVTQFGKPVTLSCSQTLNHNVMYWYQQKSSQAPKLLFHYYDKDFNNEADTPDNFQSRRPNTSFCFLDIRSPGLGDTAMYLCATSRESPASGKETQYFGPGTRLLVL.

In its sample, this clonotype was seen many times. The chain has TRBV6-5 and TRBJ1-1; D uncertain. This CDR3 comprises 14 residues. Per the germline V gene, CDR1 is MNHEY and CDR2 is SVGAGI. Trimming took 0 bases from V and 1 from J, leaving 6 bases between them. CDR3 sequence reads: CASSYSGRNTEAFF. The CDR3, as DNA: TGTGCCAGCAGTTACTCGGGGAGGAACACTGAAGCTTTCTTT.

The chain joins TRBV19 to TRBJ1-1; TRBD1 is a possible D gene (5 bases). Germline V gives CDR1 LNHDA, CDR2 SQIVND (reference sequence). V was cut by 7 bases and J by 0 bases, with 9 bases left in between. This CDR3 is 13 amino acids long. CDR3 amino acids: CASTQGMNTEAFF. The CDR3 DNA is TGTGCCAGTACGCAGGGCATGAACACTGAAGCTTTCTTT. The full variable domain, its missing parts supplied by reference TRBV19 and TRBJ1-1, is DGGITQSPKYLFRKEGQNVTLSCEQNLNHDAMYWYRQDPGQGLRLIYYSQIVNDFQKGDIAEGYSVSREKKESFPLTVTSAQKNPTAFYLCASTQGMNTEAFFGQGTRLTVV.

The rearrangement uses TRBV11-2 and TRBJ1-2; D gene ambiguous. CDR1 and CDR2 from the germline V gene are SGHAT and FQNNGV. With 3 bases removed from V and 5 bases from J, the gap between germline ends came to 13 bases. The CDR3 contains 14 residues. The CDR3 protein is CASSLSKEGYGYTF. CDR3 nucleotide sequence: TGTGCCAGCAGCTTGAGTAAGGAGGGTTATGGCTACACCTTC.

This clonotype was detected a few times. This chain joins TRBV9 and TRBJ2-6; TRBD1 matches 9 bases. With 3 bases clipped from V and 2 bases from J, the junction kept 3 bases outside the gene matches. The CDR3 spans 16 residues. Germline V gene lookup returns CDR1 SGDLS and CDR2 YYNGEE. The chain's CDR3 is CASSGRDRAGANVLTF. Written as DNA, the CDR3 is TGTGCCAGCAGCGGCCGGGACAGGGCTGGGGCCAACGTCCTGACTTTC.